This T cell receptor (beta chain) was identified in a study of long-term antiretroviral therapy in people with HIV. As for the study in general: Of all samples, the earliest predate the 2015 immediate-ART recommendation by about a decade.

Treatment of all HIV participants took place in the United States. Study observations and caveats: Pre-ART clonal expansion yielded clones that dominated the repertoire at all time points.

CDR3 length: 14 residues. Trimming cost V 10 bases and J 6 bases, with 20 bases left between them. The germline CDR1 and CDR2 sequences are WSHSY and SAAADI. Turning to this clone: Its antigen is as yet unknown.

The assay used was immunoSEQ (version v3.0), run at survey level. Profiled with immunoSEQ multiplex PCR; TCRdb holds only in-frame clones, not every one. The sample consists of over 25,000 clones, more than 75% of them appearing once. Sequencing used unsorted PBMCs, obtained 0.5 years after starting antiretroviral therapy. The source of this sequence is a woman under 30 with HIV. The chain employs TRBV10-2 and TRBJ2-3; D might be TRBD1 or TRBD2, each matching 5 bases. CDR3: CATWQGRGWDTQYF. In nucleotides, the CDR3 is TGCGCCACCTGGCAGGGACGAGGTTGGGATACGCAGTATTTT.